Following are 16 T cell receptor beta chains from one sample sequenced in a study of blood T cell repertoires in COVID-19. Repertoires were generated with immunoSEQ multiplex PCR, while TCRdb's copy carries only in-frame clones and drops some. This table holds just under 350,000 clones, more than 70% found once. Material for sequencing was peripheral blood. These receptors were taken from a woman aged 70 to 79 with COVID-19, enrolled during active disease.

The V gene is TRBV29-1, the J gene TRBJ1-1; D is perhaps TRBD1 (6 bases). Trimming removed 7 bases from V and 5 bases from J, with 17 bases in between. This CDR3 is 13 amino acids long. Germline values: CDR1 SQVTM, CDR2 ANQGSEA. The CDR3 coding sequence is TGCAGCGCTCCGCACAGGGTGGGGACTGAAGCTTTCTTT. Its translation is CSAPHRVGTEAFF. Combining the CDR3 with reference TRBV29-1 and TRBJ1-1 gives the whole variable domain SAVISQKPSRDICQRGTSLTIQCQVDSQVTMMFWYRQQPGQSLTLIATANQGSEATYESGFVIDKFPISRPNLTFSTLTVSNMSPEDSSIYLCSAPHRVGTEAFFGQGTRLTVV.

This clone appeared a few times. V is TRBV20-1 and J is TRBJ1-2, with D unclear. Between the trimmed V and J ends, which lost 6 bases and 3 bases, there was a span of 8 bases. Germline lookup yields CDR1 DFQATT and CDR2 SNEGSKA (reference sequence). The CDR3 contains 11 residues. The CDR3 reads CSAQTDYGYTF. Here the CDR3 DNA reads TGCAGTGCACAGACGGACTATGGCTACACCTTC.

The rearrangement joins TRBV5-4 to TRBJ1-3; D call uncertain. The CDR3 is 17 residues long. Trimming shortened V by 0 bases and J by 0 bases, and 13 bases separated the two germline ends. CDR1 is SGHNT, CDR2 YYREEE, per germline (reference sequence). CDR3 coding DNA: TGTGCCAGCAGCTTGGCCACGGGAAGGGACTCTGGAAACACCATATATTTT. The encoded protein is CASSLATGRDSGNTIYF.

This clone was counted a single time. The rearrangement links TRBV21-1 to TRBJ1-5. TRBV21-1 is recorded as a pseudogene. CDR3 length: 16 residues. In DNA form, the CDR3 reads TGTGCCAGCAGCACCCCTCGGGGGGGAGGCAATCAGCCCCAGCATTTT. This gives the protein CASSTPRGGGNQPQHF.

The sample holds a few counts of this clone. The rearrangement joins TRBV3-1 (or the pseudogene TRBV3-2) to TRBJ1-5, with a tentative D call TRBD1 (6 bases). CDR3 length: 15 amino acids. The V gene's germline CDR1 is LGHDT and CDR2 YNNKEL (reference sequence). The germline V and J ends were trimmed by 2 bases and 11 bases, with 19 bases remaining between them. Written as DNA, the CDR3 is TGTGCCAGCAGCCAATCAGGACAGAAGGGGATGACCCAGCATTTT. Protein sequence: CASSQSGQKGMTQHF.

The chain joins TRBV24-1 to TRBJ2-7, with 9 bases identical to TRBD1. The CDR3 runs to 16 residues. V shed 4 bases and J 5 bases; nucleotides not matched to a gene: 11. Germline CDR1 reads KGHDR; CDR2 reads SFDVKD. CDR3 sequence reads: CATSDPTGQGINEQYF. CDR3 nucleotide sequence: TGTGCCACCAGTGACCCCACGGGACAGGGAATAAACGAGCAGTACTTC.

This clone appeared a single time. The V and J genes are TRBV6-5 and TRBJ1-6; D is undetermined. Germline V gene lookup returns CDR1 MNHEY and CDR2 SVGAGI. This CDR3 region has 13 residues. Trimming removed 6 bases from V and 7 bases from J, with 10 bases in between. This CDR3 reads CASSAQANSPLHF. CDR3 nucleotides: TGTGCCAGCAGCGCCCAGGCCAATTCACCCCTCCACTTT.

The chain recombines TRBV7-3 with TRBJ2-2; perhaps TRBD1 as D (5 bases). CDR1 is SGHTA and CDR2 is FQGTGA in the germline V gene. CDR3 size: 14 residues. Trimming stripped 6 bases from V and 6 bases from J, with 14 bases between. Here the CDR3 reads CASSPRVSAGELFF. The CDR3, as DNA: TGTGCCAGCAGTCCCAGGGTATCGGCCGGGGAGCTGTTTTTT.

The J gene is TRBJ1-1, the V gene TRBV27, with 10 bases that match TRBD1. The CDR3 runs 14 residues. Germline V gene lookup returns CDR1 MNHEY and CDR2 SMNVEV (reference sequence). V lost 5 bases to trimming and J lost 5 bases; unmatched junction nucleotides: 5. CDR3 residues: CASSPSDRGTEAFF. In DNA form, the CDR3 reads TGTGCCAGCAGTCCTTCGGACAGGGGGACTGAAGCTTTCTTT.

The J gene is TRBJ1-1, the V gene TRBV18; D is ambiguous. CDR1 is KGHSH, CDR2 LQKENI, per germline. The germline V and J ends were trimmed by 0 bases and 10 bases, with 15 bases remaining between them. The CDR3 consists of 14 residues. The CDR3 loop reads CASSPPARDSGAFF. The CDR3 coding sequence is TGTGCCAGCTCACCACCGGCTCGGGATAGTGGAGCTTTCTTT.

V and J are TRBV18 and TRBJ2-2; 7 nucleotides agree with TRBD1. The ends lost 3 bases at V and 10 bases at J; junction bases unmatched: 8. Germline CDR1 and CDR2: KGHSH and LQKENI. The CDR3 is 14 amino acids. CDR3 sequence reads: CASSPRTGVPELFF. Written as DNA, the CDR3 is TGTGCCAGCTCACCGAGGACAGGAGTCCCGGAGCTGTTTTTT.

The chain uses TRBV7-3 and TRBJ2-2, with a weak D call TRBD2 (6 bases). Germline CDR1 is SGHTA and CDR2 is FQGTGA. This CDR3 region has 17 residues. Trimming shortened V by 3 bases and J by 2 bases, and 16 bases separated the two germline ends. CDR3 sequence reads: CASSFTHWRGNTGELFF. CDR3 sequence (DNA): TGTGCCAGCAGCTTCACACATTGGCGGGGCAACACCGGGGAGCTGTTTTTT.

The chain recombines TRBV9 with TRBJ1-1; possible D gene TRBD1, 5 bases. The length of the CDR3 is 14 residues. Trimming removed 6 bases at V and 3 bases at J, with 15 bases between. The V gene's germline CDR1 is SGDLS and CDR2 YYNGEE. The CDR3 region is CASTPGGEDTEAFF. The CDR3 nucleotides are TGTGCCAGCACCCCTGGGGGGGAGGACACTGAAGCTTTCTTT.

This clone has just one count. V usage is TRBV11-2 and J usage is TRBJ1-1, with a weak D call TRBD1 (6 bases). This CDR3 region has 15 residues. CDR1 SGHAT and CDR2 FQNNGV come from the germline V gene. V was cut by 8 bases and J by 2 bases, with 18 bases left in between. The CDR3 spells CASGPSTGNNTEAFF. CDR3 DNA sequence: TGTGCCAGCGGACCCTCGACAGGCAATAACACTGAAGCTTTCTTT. Looking up the rest from reference TRBV11-2 and TRBJ1-1 gives the full variable domain: EAGVAQSPRYKIIEKRQSVAFWCNPISGHATLYWYQQILGQGPKLLIQFQNNGVVDDSQLPKDRFSAERLKGVDSTLKIQPAKLEDSAVYLCASGPSTGNNTEAFFGQGTRLTVV.

The V and J genes are TRBV5-6 and TRBJ1-1; D is unclear. This CDR3 is 14 amino acids long. Per germline, CDR1 SGHDT and CDR2 YYEEEE. V was clipped by 2 bases and J by 4 bases, with 12 bases between them. CDR3 nucleotide sequence: TGTGCCAGCAGCTTCGGGGATTGGGGCACTGAAGCTTTCTTT. This encodes CASSFGDWGTEAFF.

The rearrangement joins TRBV7-2 to TRBJ1-1; TRBD1 is a possible D gene (6 bases). Germline V gives CDR1 SGHTA, CDR2 FQGNSA. Trimming cost V 2 bases and J 10 bases, with 14 bases left between them. The CDR3 has 13 residues. CDR3 sequence: CASSLHWTERAFF. The CDR3 region has the DNA TGTGCCAGCAGCTTACATTGGACAGAACGAGCTTTCTTT.